This passage covers 11 T cell receptor beta chains from one sample sequenced in a study of T cells in Graves' hyperthyroidism and ophthalmopathy. Amplified TCR beta CDR3 regions came from RNA transcripts. During a first-round RT-PCR of the TCR CDR3, the HTBI primer set was used. TCRdb reanalysed the multiplex PCR reads using MiXCR and keeps one entry per CDR3 protein. The sample has 500,000 to 750,000 distinct CDR3 sequences, 15% to 18% seen once; the top ten hold about 7%. Specimen: blood. All receptors derive from a woman aged 25 to 39 with Graves' hyperthyroidism.

This clonotype was recorded many times. The chain recombines TRBV14 with TRBJ2-1, with TRBD2 as a possible D gene (6 bases). The CDR3 has 15 amino acids. From germline, CDR1 is SGHDN and CDR2 FVKESK. Trimming took off 1 base at V and 4 bases at J, with 11 bases between the two ends. CDR3 nucleotide sequence: TGTGCCAGCAGCCAAGGGCCAGGGAGGTACAATGAGCAGTTCTTC. The encoded protein is CASSQGPGRYNEQFF. The variable domain in full, with the rest retrieved from reference TRBV14 and TRBJ2-1, is EAGVTQFPSHSVIEKGQTVTLRCDPISGHDNLYWYRRVMGKEIKFLLHFVKESKQDESGMPNNRFLAERTGGTYSTLKVQPAELEDSGVYFCASSQGPGRYNEQFFGPGTRLTVL.

In this sample, this clonotype turned up a few times. This chain links TRBV12-3 or TRBV12-4 with TRBJ1-4; a possible D gene is TRBD1 (6 bases). CDR3 length: 14 residues. V was trimmed by 3 bases and J by 7 bases, leaving 12 bases between them. The CDR3 coding sequence is TGTGCCAGCAGTTTTCGGGGGGCAACTGAAAAACTGTTTTTT. It specifies CASSFRGATEKLFF.

This clonotype was found many times. CDR3: CASSVPGQGSYSNQPQHF. The CDR3, as DNA: TGTGCCAGCAGTGTCCCGGGACAGGGCTCCTATAGCAATCAGCCCCAGCATTTT. This sequence joins TRBV2 and TRBJ1-5, with TRBD1 matching 9 bases. V shed 4 bases, J shed 0 bases, and the junction held 10 bases outside the gene matches. The CDR3 is made up of 18 amino acids. The germline V gene encodes CDR1 SNHLY and CDR2 FYNNEI. Together with reference TRBV2 and TRBJ1-5, the CDR3 gives the full variable domain: EPEVTQTPSHQVTQMGQEVILRCVPISNHLYFYWYRQILGQKVEFLVSFYNNEISEKSEIFDDQFSVERPDGSNFTLKIRSTKLEDSAMYFCASSVPGQGSYSNQPQHFGDGTRLSIL.

This clonotype was seen repeatedly, ten times or more. This rearrangement joins TRBV20-1 to TRBJ1-6, with 10 bases identical to TRBD1. V gave up 1 base and J gave up 8 bases; unmatched junction bases: 8. Germline values: CDR1 DFQATT, CDR2 SNEGSKA (reference sequence). This CDR3 has 16 amino acids. The CDR3 sequence is CSARVGATGGDSPLHF. The DNA of the CDR3 is TGCAGTGCTAGAGTTGGCGCGACAGGGGGCGATTCACCCCTCCACTTT.

The V and J genes are TRBV27 and TRBJ1-6, with D possibly TRBD1 on 5 matching bases. Germline CDR1 and CDR2: MNHEY and SMNVEV (reference sequence). The CDR3 sequence is 16 residues long. Trimming took 3 bases from V and 0 from J, leaving 9 bases between them. This chain's CDR3 is CASSFGGSSYNSPLHF. CDR3 nucleotides: TGTGCCAGCAGTTTTGGGGGTAGCTCCTATAATTCACCCCTCCACTTT.

This clonotype has at least ten counts. The V and J genes are TRBV12-3 or TRBV12-4 and TRBJ2-3; TRBD2 matches 7 bases. CDR3 length: 13 residues. V shed 5 bases and J 7 bases; nucleotides not matched to a gene: 6. The CDR3 DNA follows: TGTGCCAGCAGTATAAGGGAGGGAAATACGCAGTATTTT. This gives the protein CASSIREGNTQYF.

This clonotype has a handful of counts. The chain recombines TRBV7-9 with TRBJ2-7; D gene unclear. Germline assignment: CDR1 SEHNR and CDR2 FQNEAQ (reference sequence). The CDR3 is 14 residues long. V lost 2 bases, J lost 2 bases, and 10 bases lay in between. CDR3: CASSLSLRAYEQYF. As DNA, the CDR3 is TGTGCCAGCAGCTTAAGTCTTAGAGCCTACGAGCAGTACTTC.

To note about this clonotype: Since a much larger clone is just one base distant, this may be a read error. The J gene is TRBJ1-2, the V gene TRBV2, with D hard to call. The CDR3 runs to 14 residues. Germline-derived CDR1 and CDR2 are SNHLY and FYNNEI. V was shortened by 5 bases and J by 2 bases, with 12 bases between the two germline ends. CDR3 residues: CASSQAAENYGYTF. In nucleotides, the CDR3 is TGTGCCAGCAGTCAGGCGGCGGAGAACTATGGCTACACCTTC.

This clonotype was counted ten times or more. This rearrangement joins TRBV6-1 to TRBJ1-5, with TRBD1 matching 7 bases. The V and J ends lost 5 bases and 5 bases, in that order; junction bases with no gene match: 9. The CDR3 is made up of 15 amino acids. Germline assignment: CDR1 MNHNS and CDR2 SASEGT. CDR3 coding DNA: TGTGCCAGCAGTAAAGACAGGGCCATGGATCAGCCCCAGCATTTT. As protein: CASSKDRAMDQPQHF.

The CDR3 DNA sequence: TGTGCCAGCAGTCACCGACTAGCGCCCGATGAGCAGTTCTTC. Protein: CASSHRLAPDEQFF. V and J are TRBV6-2 or TRBV6-3 and TRBJ2-1; TRBD2 matches at 8 bases. Germline values: CDR1 MNHEY, CDR2 SVGEGT. This CDR3 spans 14 amino acids. V dropped 5 bases and J dropped 8; count of bases not matched to a gene: 8.

The CDR3: CSTPGTGSNYGYTF. CDR3 in DNA: TGCAGCACCCCCGGGACAGGGTCTAACTATGGCTACACCTTC. The chain is built from TRBV20-1 and TRBJ1-2; TRBD1 matches 9 bases. The length of the CDR3 is 14 residues. Per germline, CDR1 DFQATT and CDR2 SNEGSKA (reference sequence).